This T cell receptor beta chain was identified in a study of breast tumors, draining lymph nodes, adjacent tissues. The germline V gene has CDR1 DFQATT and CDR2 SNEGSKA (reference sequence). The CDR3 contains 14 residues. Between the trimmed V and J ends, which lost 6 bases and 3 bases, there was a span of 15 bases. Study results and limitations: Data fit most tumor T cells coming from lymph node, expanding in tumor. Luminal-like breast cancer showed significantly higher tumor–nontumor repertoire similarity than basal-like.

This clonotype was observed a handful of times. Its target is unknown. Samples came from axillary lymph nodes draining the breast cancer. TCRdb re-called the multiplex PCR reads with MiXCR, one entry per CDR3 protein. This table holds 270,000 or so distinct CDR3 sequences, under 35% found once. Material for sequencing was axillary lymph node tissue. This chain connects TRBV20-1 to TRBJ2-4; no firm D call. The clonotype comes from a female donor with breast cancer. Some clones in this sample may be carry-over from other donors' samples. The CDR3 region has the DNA TGCAGTGCCCAGGACGGAGACTTCAAAAACATTCAGTACTTC. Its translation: CSAQDGDFKNIQYF.